This entry concerns a single T cell receptor (beta chain). Its target is not known. After autologous stem cell transplantation all patients relapsed, and prior brentuximab vedotin exposure differed between cohorts. This specimen belongs to a study of PD-1 blockade in classical Hodgkin lymphoma. Study context: Every 2 weeks, patients got 3 mg/kg intravenous nivolumab.

Profiled with immunoSEQ multiplex PCR; TCRdb holds only in-frame clones, not every one. This table has roughly 13,000 clones, roughly 84% appearing once. Study results and limitations: According to reports, newly diagnosed patients had lower baseline TCR diversity than healthy donors, and relapsed/refractory patients had lower baseline TCR diversity still. There was a significant rise in CD4+ TCR diversity by C4D1, with no such rise for CD8+. Whoever responded completely had baseline diversity much like that seen in newly diagnosed patients.

There are 15 residues in the CDR3. Germline V gives CDR1 SGHDN, CDR2 FVKESK. The V gene lost 2 bases and the J gene lost 3 bases, with 10 bases spanning the gap. The sample was peripheral blood mononuclear cells (PBMCs), taken at baseline. The sequence was obtained from a human donor with classical Hodgkin lymphoma. V is TRBV14 and J is TRBJ1-4; no clear D. The CDR3 nucleotides read TGTGCCAGCAGCCAACGGGAGGGTTCTAATGAAAAACTGTTTTTT. Translating it yields CASSQREGSNEKLFF. Full variable domain (remainder filled in from reference TRBV14 and TRBJ1-4): EAGVTQFPSHSVIEKGQTVTLRCDPISGHDNLYWYRRVMGKEIKFLLHFVKESKQDESGMPNNRFLAERTGGTYSTLKVQPAELEDSGVYFCASSQREGSNEKLFFGSGTQLSVL.